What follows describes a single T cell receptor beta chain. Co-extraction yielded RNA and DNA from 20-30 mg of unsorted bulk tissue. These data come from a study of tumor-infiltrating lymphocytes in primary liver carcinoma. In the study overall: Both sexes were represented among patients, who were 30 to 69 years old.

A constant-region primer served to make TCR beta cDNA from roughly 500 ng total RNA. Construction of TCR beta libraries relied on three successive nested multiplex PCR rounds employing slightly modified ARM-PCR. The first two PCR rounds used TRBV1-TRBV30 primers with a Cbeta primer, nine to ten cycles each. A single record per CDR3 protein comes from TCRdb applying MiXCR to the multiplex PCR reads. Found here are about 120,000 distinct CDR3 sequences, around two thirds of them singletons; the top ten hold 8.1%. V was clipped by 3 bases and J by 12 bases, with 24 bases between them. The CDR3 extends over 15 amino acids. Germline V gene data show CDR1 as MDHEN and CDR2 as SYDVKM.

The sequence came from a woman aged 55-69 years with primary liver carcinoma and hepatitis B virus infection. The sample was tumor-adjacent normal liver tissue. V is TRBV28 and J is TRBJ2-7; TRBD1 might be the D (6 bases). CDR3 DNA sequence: TGTGCCAGCAGTTTGGTACAGGGACAATCCTACGATCGGTACTTC. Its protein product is CASSLVQGQSYDRYF.